This is a list of T cell receptor beta chains from one sample in a study of blood T cell repertoires in COVID-19. Some clones are missing from TCRdb's copy, which holds only in-frame ones; the method was immunoSEQ multiplex PCR. The sample consists of 100,000 to 110,000 clones, around four fifths of them appearing once. Material: peripheral blood. The receptors derive from a man aged 65 to 85 with active or convalescent COVID-19. CDR3s include the opening cysteine and the closing phenylalanine or tryptophan. The D gene is left open where the match is weak. Clone size is not always given. Where it is, it says once, few, many or a class for expanded clones.

>.|.|TRBV6-5|15|TRBJ1-1
CASSYSGGPDTEAFF
TGTGCCAGCAGTTACTCGGGGGGACCCGACACTGAAGCTTTCTTT
>.|TRBD2|TRBV9|17|TRBJ2-5
CASSVAQTSGGGETQYF
TGTGCCAGCAGCGTAGCCCAGACTAGCGGGGGGGGAGAGACCCAGTACTTC
>once|.|TRBV3-1/TRBV3-2|16|TRBJ2-7
CASSPNTRTESYEQYF
TGTGCCAGCAGCCCCAACACGAGGACAGAGTCCTACGAGCAGTACTTC
>.|.|TRBV6-5|15|TRBJ2-5
CASSYSGLGGETQYF
TGTGCCAGCAGTTACTCGGGTCTTGGAGGAGAGACCCAGTACTTC
>.|.|TRBV18|16|TRBJ1-4
CASSDRNPSFDEKLFF
TGTGCCAGCTCAGACAGAAACCCCTCCTTCGACGAAAAACTGTTTTTT
>many|TRBD1|TRBV5-1|15|TRBJ1-2
CASSPLTGGAYGYTF
TGCGCCAGCAGCCCCCTGACAGGGGGGGCTTATGGCTACACCTTC
>.|.|TRBV11-1|14|TRBJ1-2
CASSLEPGRSGYTF
TGTGCCAGCAGCTTAGAACCCGGGAGGTCTGGCTACACCTTC
>.|.|TRBV12-3/TRBV12-4|13|TRBJ2-3
CASTKPVADTQYF
TGTGCCAGCACCAAGCCGGTCGCAGATACGCAGTATTTT
>.|.|TRBV18|13|TRBJ1-5
CASSPEPGQPQHF
TGTGCCAGCTCACCCGAGCCGGGACAGCCCCAGCATTTT
>.|TRBD2|TRBV11-2|15|TRBJ2-2
CASSFSGTDTGELFF
TGTGCCAGCAGCTTTAGCGGGACGGATACCGGGGAGCTGTTTTTT
>.|.|TRBV5-1|13|TRBJ2-7
CASSLSSAYEQYF
TGCGCCAGCAGCTTGAGTAGCGCCTACGAGCAGTACTTC
>.|TRBD1|TRBV28|14|TRBJ1-1
CASRTGQLTTEAFF
TGTGCCAGCCGTACGGGACAGCTTACCACTGAAGCTTTCTTT
>.|TRBD2|TRBV20-1|14|TRBJ2-1
CSASPLAGGDEQFF
TGCAGTGCTAGTCCGCTAGCGGGAGGGGATGAGCAGTTCTTC
>.|.|TRBV29-1|11|TRBJ2-7
CSVQQSYEQYF
TGCAGCGTCCAACAGAGCTACGAGCAGTACTTC
>.|.|TRBV5-1|13|TRBJ1-6
CASSWGADSPLHF
TGCGCCAGCAGCTGGGGCGCGGATTCACCCCTCCACTTT
>.|.|TRBV4-2|16|TRBJ2-7
CASSQDGRGTSYEQYF
TGTGCCAGCAGCCAAGACGGCCGGGGAACCTCCTACGAGCAGTACTTC
>.|.|TRBV3-1/TRBV3-2|14|TRBJ2-5
CASSHLTGWETQYF
TGTGCCAGCAGCCATTTGACAGGCTGGGAGACCCAGTACTTC
>.|TRBD2|TRBV11-2|15|TRBJ2-2
CASSLKRGETGELFF
TGTGCCAGCAGCTTAAAGCGGGGTGAGACCGGGGAGCTGTTTTTT
>.|TRBD1|TRBV6-2/TRBV6-3|15|TRBJ1-5
CASSAHRGPNQPQHF
TGTGCCAGCAGTGCCCACAGGGGGCCCAATCAGCCCCAGCATTTT
>.|.|TRBV24-1|13|TRBJ2-7
CATSDTGSTEQYF
TGTGCCACCAGTGATACCGGGTCGACGGAGCAGTACTTC
>.|TRBD1|TRBV3-1/TRBV3-2|12|TRBJ1-2
CASSQGQNGYTF
TGTGCCAGCAGCCAGGGACAGAATGGCTACACCTTC
>.|TRBD1|TRBV11-2|17|TRBJ2-2
CASSLRPTGDGTGELFF
TGTGCCAGCAGCTTACGTCCCACAGGGGACGGGACCGGGGAGCTGTTTTTT
>.|.|TRBV12-3/TRBV12-4|12|TRBJ1-5
CASSSPGQPQHF
TGTGCCAGCAGTTCCCCAGGTCAGCCCCAGCATTTT
>.|TRBD2|TRBV2|15|TRBJ2-2
CASSRDYPNTGELFF
TGTGCCAGCAGTAGGGACTACCCGAACACCGGGGAGCTGTTTTTT
>.|.|TRBV7-2|15|TRBJ2-1
CASSLTGTSYNEQFF
TGTGCCAGCAGCCTTACAGGGACATCCTACAATGAGCAGTTCTTC
>.|.|TRBV7-3|15|TRBJ2-7
CASSLGGGNTYEQYF
TGTGCCAGCAGCTTAGGCGGCGGGAATACCTACGAGCAGTACTTC
>.|TRBD2|TRBV7-2|18|TRBJ2-2
CASSPKGASGGNTGELFF
TGTGCCAGCAGCCCCAAGGGGGCTAGCGGGGGGAACACCGGGGAGCTGTTTTTT
>.|.|TRBV30|15|TRBJ1-3
CAWSPQGLAGNTIYF
TGTGCCTGGAGTCCACAGGGTTTAGCTGGAAACACCATATATTTT
>.|.|TRBV2|12|TRBJ2-1
CASSGRGNEQFF
TGTGCCAGCAGTGGTCGAGGAAATGAGCAGTTCTTC